The T cell receptor beta chain under discussion was sequenced for a study of T cell changes during pregnancy in multiple sclerosis (dated by TCRdb to the late 2010s). Regarding the research as a whole: The study examined how the T cell repertoire changed over the course of pregnancy in women with multiple sclerosis.

Library method: the immunoSEQ multiplex PCR assay. Sourced from immuneACCESS, this table was stored by TCRdb with only in-frame sequences that have V and J called. A share of the clones is absent; for the studies checked, an unresolved V gene accounts for under half, and the remainder has no known explanation. The sample records 20,000 to 30,000 clones, around 87% of which are singletons. The top ten hold roughly 1% of the sample. A remark on this clone: The target of this receptor is not known. No much larger clonotype is one base removed from it; base qualities were not supplied.

Counted from cysteine to phenylalanine, this CDR3 has 17 amino acids. Only the CDR3 DNA stays, 51 bases, in frame from base 1. V ends up 0 bases short and J 10 bases short, with an unmatched junction base count of 13. CDR1 and CDR2 (WNHNN, SYGVQD) derive from the germline V gene (reference sequence). The source was CD4+ T cells from peripheral blood mononuclear cells, collected in the second trimester of pregnancy. The rearrangement joined TRBV10-1 to TRBJ2-1; 9 central nucleotides agree with TRBD2. The receptor's source is a female donor in good health, enrolled as a control in a pregnancy study. The CDR3 amino acid sequence is: CASSESGAGGLRGEQFF. The DNA reads as follows: TGCGCCAGCAGTGAGTCAGGCGCGGGAGGGCTCCGAGGGGAGCAGTTCTTC.